The next 8 T cell receptor beta chains were all read from a single sample in a study of beta chain features in type 1 diabetes. All of the isolated RNA was reverse transcribed, so expressed TCRB transcripts were sequenced. Repertoires were generated with immunoSEQ multiplex PCR, while TCRdb's copy carries only in-frame clones and drops some. The sample has 450,000 to 600,000 clones, about 29% seen once; the top ten hold 0.05% to 0.065%. The sequenced sample consisted of naive CD4+ T cells from blood. Source of these receptors: a man between 18 and 35 years old in good health.

This clone has just a few counts. The gene calls are TRBV30 and TRBJ2-7; the D is unclear. The CDR3 consists of 12 residues. The germline gives CDR1 GTSNPN, CDR2 SVGIG (reference sequence). The CDR3: CALLSRTYEQYF. Written as DNA, the CDR3 is TGTGCTCTGCTGAGCAGGACCTACGAGCAGTACTTC.

The rearrangement uses TRBV30 and TRBJ2-7; D may correspond to TRBD1 or TRBD2 (5 bases each). The CDR3 loop spans 11 amino acids. Trimming took 3 bases from V and 9 from J, leaving 12 bases between them. Germline CDR1 GTSNPN, CDR2 SVGIG (reference sequence). DNA of the CDR3: TGTGCCTGGAGGCGCCGGGACCTGCAGTACTTC. Translated, it gives CAWRRRDLQYF.

The genes are TRBV7-2 and TRBJ2-3; 10 bases fit TRBD2. The CDR3 has 16 residues. Germline CDR1 SGHTA, CDR2 FQGNSA. Trimming took 7 bases from V and 4 from J; bases not matched to a gene: 11. CDR3 amino acids: CASKRPGLATADTQYF. For the CDR3, the DNA is TGTGCCAGCAAACGACCGGGACTAGCGACGGCAGATACGCAGTATTTT. The variable domain in full, with the rest retrieved from reference TRBV7-2 and TRBJ2-3, is GAGVSQSPSNKVTEKGKDVELRCDPISGHTALYWYRQSLGQGLEFLIYFQGNSAPDKSGLPSDRFSAERTGGSVSTLTIQRTQQEDSAVYLCASKRPGLATADTQYFGPGTRLTVL.

The V and J genes are TRBV29-1 and TRBJ2-3; D gene unclear. Germline V gene data show CDR1 as SQVTM and CDR2 as ANQGSEA. CDR3 length: 13 residues. Trimming left V 3 bases short and J 2 bases short, with 9 bases between. The CDR3 spells CSVDELFTDTQYF. The CDR3 DNA reads as TGCAGCGTTGACGAACTGTTCACAGATACGCAGTATTTT.

This rearrangement joins TRBV30 to TRBJ2-3; TRBD2 matches at 7 bases. CDR1 is GTSNPN, CDR2 SVGIG, per germline (reference sequence). Trimming took 5 bases from V and 2 from J; bases not matched to a gene: 7. The CDR3 has 14 amino acids. DNA of the CDR3: TGTGCCTGGGGGGCCGGGGGGACCACAGATACGCAGTATTTT. Residues: CAWGAGGTTDTQYF.

This clone appeared a few times. The J gene is TRBJ1-1, the V gene TRBV30; tentatively, D is TRBD1 (6 bases). The germline gives CDR1 GTSNPN, CDR2 SVGIG (reference sequence). Trimming removed 5 bases from V and 4 bases from J, with 17 bases in between. This CDR3 is 14 amino acids long. This chain's CDR3 is CAWFSNRVVTEAFF. The CDR3 DNA reads TGTGCCTGGTTCTCCAACAGGGTTGTCACTGAAGCTTTCTTT.

This chain uses TRBV7-9 with TRBJ2-7; D gene uncertain. The CDR3 runs 14 residues. Germline V lookup: CDR1 SEHNR, CDR2 FQNEAQ (reference sequence). Trimming took 5 bases from V and 2 from J, leaving 13 bases between them. As DNA, the CDR3 is TGTGCCAGCAGCGGTCCCGGGCCCACCTACGAGCAGTACTTC. Translated, it gives CASSGPGPTYEQYF.

The J gene is TRBJ2-4, the V gene TRBV29-1; 9 bases agree with TRBD1. Germline loops: CDR1 SQVTM, CDR2 ANQGSEA. The CDR3 loop spans 14 amino acids. V lost 5 bases and J lost 3; bases outside the gene matches: 5. As DNA, the CDR3 is TGCAGCGTTTCGACAGGGGGGATCAAAAACATTCAGTACTTC. Residues: CSVSTGGIKNIQYF.